A single sample is the source of the 7 T cell receptor beta chains below, sequenced in a study of cytomegalovirus exposure and HLA in healthy donors. TCRdb's copy holds only in-frame clones and misses some; the assay was immunoSEQ multiplex PCR. Among around 70,000 clones, roughly 94% were seen once, and the ten largest hold under 2%. The material sequenced was PBMCs. These TCRs come from a woman aged 18-29 years in good health and CMV-seropositive.

The V call is TRBV7-6, the J call TRBJ1-1; D uncertain. The V gene lost 3 bases and the J gene lost 1 base, with 6 bases spanning the gap. CDR1 and CDR2 (germline): SGHVS, FNYEAQ. The CDR3 covers 13 residues. CDR3 sequence: CASSFDTNTEAFF. CDR3 DNA: TGTGCCAGCAGCTTTGACACGAACACTGAAGCTTTCTTT.

CDR3 in amino acids: CASSQDEVRNEQFF. The CDR3 DNA follows: TGCGCCAGCAGCCAAGATGAGGTTAGAAATGAGCAGTTCTTC. The V call is TRBV4-3, the J call TRBJ2-1; the D is unclear. Trimming cost V 0 bases and J 7 bases, with 10 bases left between them. This CDR3 is 14 amino acids long. Germline CDR1 reads LGHNA; CDR2 reads YSLEER.

The CDR3 sequence is CASSLTRRTGGYTF. CDR3 DNA: TGTGCCAGCAGTTTGACCCGACGAACCGGGGGCTACACCTTC. The chain couples TRBV27 to TRBJ1-2; D is uncertain. The CDR3 loop spans 14 amino acids. Germline loops: CDR1 MNHEY, CDR2 SMNVEV (reference sequence). The V and J ends lost 3 bases and 8 bases respectively, with 16 bases between them.

In this sample, this clone turned up a few times. The chain couples TRBV6-1 to TRBJ2-7; the D gene is possibly TRBD2 (5 bases). The CDR3 consists of 16 residues. Germline CDR1 and CDR2: MNHNS and SASEGT. V was trimmed by 2 bases and J by 0 bases, leaving 14 bases between them. CDR3 sequence (DNA): TGTGCCAGCAGTGAAAGAAGCGGAATATCCTCCTACGAGCAGTACTTC. It translates to CASSERSGISSYEQYF.

This clone was detected once. The gene calls are TRBV11-3 and TRBJ2-7; 8 bases agree with TRBD1. J gave up 0 bases and V 1 base, and 8 bases lay outside the gene matches. CDR1 SGHNT and CDR2 YENEEA come from the germline V gene. This CDR3 is built from 17 residues. The CDR3 region has the DNA TGTGCCAGCAGCTTAGGTAGAGGGGACAGGTACTCCTACGAGCAGTACTTC. Translation: CASSLGRGDRYSYEQYF.

A note on this clone: The same CDR3 is also encoded by other DNA sequences in this sample. The genes are TRBV29-1 and TRBJ2-3; 9 nucleotides match TRBD1. Germline CDR1 SQVTM, CDR2 ANQGSEA. With 5 bases clipped from V and 3 bases from J, the junction kept 3 bases outside the gene matches. This CDR3 is 13 amino acids long. The CDR3 loop reads CSVRQGGTDTQYF. For the CDR3, the DNA is TGCAGCGTTCGACAGGGGGGGACAGATACGCAGTATTTT.

This chain uses TRBV2 with TRBJ2-7; 7 bases are a match to TRBD2. The length of the CDR3 is 15 residues. J gave up 3 bases and V 5 bases, and 10 bases lay outside the gene matches. CDR1 is SNHLY, CDR2 FYNNEI, per germline. The CDR3 loop reads CASSRPAGTNYEQYF. The CDR3 nucleotides are TGTGCCAGCAGTCGCCCCGCCGGGACTAACTACGAGCAGTACTTC.